The rows below give T cell receptor beta chains drawn from one sample of a study of shared clonotypes between healthy human individuals. Using immunoSEQ multiplex PCR, the repertoire was profiled, and TCRdb retains in-frame clones only, with some absent. This sample has around 700,000 clones, with roughly 70% found just once. The specimen was memory CD4+ T cells sorted from blood. The receptors derive from a woman aged 25 to 45 in good health. Both conserved end residues are part of each CDR3. D genes are given only for firm matches. Not all rows give a size; the values are once, few, many and, for expanded clones, a class.

j_gene,abundance,d_gene,v_gene,CDR3nt,CDR3aa
TRBJ2-5,.,.,TRBV4-1,TGCGCCAGCAGCCAAGGGGGCTCCGGACTGATCCAAGAGACCCAGTACTTC,CASSQGGSGLIQETQYF
TRBJ2-3,.,.,TRBV28,TGTGCCAGCACTAAACGGAGAGGCACAGATACGCAGTATTTT,CASTKRRGTDTQYF
TRBJ2-3,.,.,TRBV9,TGTGCCAGCAGCGGCGGACCTTCAGATACGCAGTATTTT,CASSGGPSDTQYF
TRBJ1-2,.,.,TRBV6-5,TGTGCCAGCAGTTTATGGGCAGGGGAAAACTATGGCTACACCTTC,CASSLWAGENYGYTF
TRBJ2-2,few,.,TRBV6-1,TGTGCCAGCAATCCGGGACGGGACACCGGGGAGCTGTTTTTT,CASNPGRDTGELFF
TRBJ2-3,.,TRBD2,TRBV28,TGTGCCAGCAGTTTACTAGCGGGAGGGACAGATACGCAGTATTTT,CASSLLAGGTDTQYF
TRBJ2-2,few,.,TRBV5-1,TGCGCCAGCAGCGCCGGCGGGGCCCACACCGGGGAGCTGTTTTTT,CASSAGGAHTGELFF
TRBJ2-3,few,.,TRBV9,TGTGCCAGCAGCGTAAAGAGTGGAGATACGCAGTATTTT,CASSVKSGDTQYF
TRBJ2-7,.,TRBD1,TRBV5-6,TGTGCCAGCAGCTTGGCGTGGACAGGGGGCCGGGAGCAGTACTTC,CASSLAWTGGREQYF
TRBJ2-7,many,TRBD2,TRBV2,TGTGCCACCCCAGGAGAAGCGGGAAGCTCCTACGAGCAGTACTTC,CATPGEAGSSYEQYF
TRBJ2-4,.,.,TRBV6-1,TGTGCCAGCAGCCCCAGCAGCACAGGGCTGAACATTCAGTACTTC,CASSPSSTGLNIQYF
TRBJ2-7,.,.,TRBV28,TGTGCCAGCAGTGTCCAGGGAAGGACCTACGAGCAGTACTTC,CASSVQGRTYEQYF
TRBJ2-5,.,.,TRBV9,TGTGCCAGCAGCGGTACAGAGTATCAAGAGACCCAGTACTTC,CASSGTEYQETQYF
TRBJ2-2,.,.,TRBV6-6,TGTGCCAGCAGACCGGTCCCGAACCTGAACACCGGGGAGCTGTTTTTT,CASRPVPNLNTGELFF
TRBJ2-1,.,TRBD1,TRBV19,TGTGCCAGTAGTACCTCCGGGGACAGGGCCTACAATGAGCAGTTCTTC,CASSTSGDRAYNEQFF
TRBJ2-3,.,.,TRBV5-1,TGCGCCAGCAGCGTACCGGGATCTAGCACAGATACGCAGTATTTT,CASSVPGSSTDTQYF
TRBJ1-4,few,.,TRBV30,TGTGCCTGGAGCGTTGCAACTAATGAAAAACTGTTTTTT,CAWSVATNEKLFF
TRBJ2-5,.,TRBD2,TRBV2,TGTGCCAGCAGTGTTGGTCTAGCGGGAGTCGGGGGAGAGACCCAGTACTTC,CASSVGLAGVGGETQYF
TRBJ1-1,.,.,TRBV7-9,TGTGCCAGCAGCTTAGCGTTTGGGCTAAGGAACACTGAAGCTTTCTTT,CASSLAFGLRNTEAFF
TRBJ2-1,once,TRBD2,TRBV7-8,TGTGCCAGCAGCTTTCGGGAGGAGAATGAGCAGTTCTTC,CASSFREENEQFF
TRBJ2-7,many,.,TRBV4-2,TGTGCCAGCAGCCAAGATTTGTCCTACGAGCAGTACTTC,CASSQDLSYEQYF
TRBJ1-4,.,.,TRBV2,TGTGCCAGCAGTGAGACGGTAACTAATGAAAAACTGTTTTTT,CASSETVTNEKLFF
TRBJ2-7,.,TRBD2,TRBV7-9,TGTGCCAGCAGCTTCAGTCGAGCGGGAGGCCGCTACGAGCAGTACTTC,CASSFSRAGGRYEQYF
TRBJ2-2,.,TRBD2,TRBV16,TGTGCCAGCAGCAGCACTAGCGGGAGAATCGGGGAGCTGTTTTTT,CASSSTSGRIGELFF
TRBJ2-3,.,TRBD2,TRBV9,TGTGCCAGCAGCCTCCGAGCCGGGACTAGCGGCACAGATACGCAGTATTTT,CASSLRAGTSGTDTQYF
TRBJ2-2,.,TRBD2,TRBV5-1,TGCGCCAGCAGCTCTAGCGGGATGGTTACCGGGGAGCTGTTTTTT,CASSSSGMVTGELFF
TRBJ1-1,.,.,TRBV5-5,TGTGCCAGCAGCTTGGCCTTAGCCAACACTGAAGCTTTCTTT,CASSLALANTEAFF
TRBJ1-5,few,.,TRBV6-1,TGTGCCAGCAGAGACGGGTATCAGCCCCAGCATTTT,CASRDGYQPQHF
TRBJ2-3,.,TRBD2,TRBV19,TGTGCCAGTAATAGAGCGGGAGCTAACGCAGATACGCAGTATTTT,CASNRAGANADTQYF
TRBJ2-3,.,.,TRBV5-1,TGCGCCAGCAGCTTGGGGCTCGTTAGCGGCACAGATACGCAGTATTTT,CASSLGLVSGTDTQYF
TRBJ2-7,.,TRBD1,TRBV6-1,TGTGCCAGCAGTCATACAGGGGATTTGGGCTACGAGCAGTACTTC,CASSHTGDLGYEQYF
TRBJ1-1,.,.,TRBV5-1,TGCGCCAGCAGCTTGGTTTCAGGCCGCCGGAACACTGAAGCTTTCTTT,CASSLVSGRRNTEAFF
TRBJ1-1,.,.,TRBV11-2,TGTGCCAGCAGTTCATCCGACAGGCCGAACACTGAAGCTTTCTTT,CASSSSDRPNTEAFF
TRBJ2-2,few,TRBD1,TRBV7-6,TGTGCCAGCAGCTTAGGACAGGGGTTGGACACCGGGGAGCTGTTTTTT,CASSLGQGLDTGELFF
TRBJ2-2,.,.,TRBV19,TGTGCCAGTAGTATGACCACCGGCGGGGAGCTGTTTTTT,CASSMTTGGELFF
TRBJ2-6,.,.,TRBV5-1,TGCGCCAGCAGCTGGGATTCGCCTGGGGCCAACGTCCTGACTTTC,CASSWDSPGANVLTF
TRBJ2-1,.,.,TRBV28,TGTGCCAGCAGTTTAATAACCTCGAGCTCCTACAATGAGCAGTTCTTC,CASSLITSSSYNEQFF
TRBJ2-7,many,TRBD2,TRBV29-1,TGCAGCGTATCAGTACCGGGACTAGGTGGCGACGAGCAGTACTTC,CSVSVPGLGGDEQYF
TRBJ2-7,.,.,TRBV7-8,TGTGCCAGCAGCCTGCGGGACGGAGGGAGGGAGCAGTACTTC,CASSLRDGGREQYF